The T cell receptor beta chain under discussion was sequenced for a study of T-cell memory formation after mild COVID-19. Across the study: Across donors, TCR clusters were largely donor specific. Whole-study results and caveats: CD4+ clones that contracted lay mainly in CM and EM; CD8+ ones lay in EMRA. A balance of CD4 and CD8 characterized clones contracting day 15 to 85, whereas later expanders leaned CD4+.

V dropped 4 bases and J dropped 1 base, with 17 bases sitting between them. The germline V gene has CDR1 MNHNS and CDR2 SASEGT. This CDR3 is 17 amino acids long. TCRdb re-called the 5' RACE reads with MiXCR, one entry per CDR3 protein. Of 400,000 to 500,000 distinct CDR3 sequences listed, approximately 20% were seen once; the top ten hold 8.4%. Comments on this clonotype: The target antigen is unknown.

The sample comprised PBMCs or a T cell subset sorted from them (not recorded which). The clonotype was recovered from an adult woman who had mild COVID-19 (a few samples of this study predate the infection). Cell type and time point are not known. The chain has TRBV6-1 and TRBJ1-5; D not resolved. The CDR3 DNA reads TGTGCCAGCAGTGTTTCCCCTGGCAGGCGAAGCAATCAGCCCCAGCATTTT. As protein: CASSVSPGRRSNQPQHF.